These 28 T cell receptor beta chains came from one sample sequenced in a study of CD8 T cells in ankylosing spondylitis. TCRdb re-derived calls from the 5' RACE reads in MiXCR, one entry per CDR3 protein. Among a few hundred thousand distinct CDR3 sequences listed, roughly 10% were seen once. The sample comprised blood, either unsorted or a sorted T cell fraction (not recorded which). Every receptor here comes from a male donor with ankylosing spondylitis or in good health (not recorded which).

This clonotype showed up many times. The chain recombines TRBV5-6 with TRBJ1-2; no reliable D call. This CDR3 contains 14 residues. Trimming pared 0 bases from V and 4 bases from J, leaving 10 bases between. The V gene's germline CDR1 is SGHDT and CDR2 YYEEEE. The CDR3 loop reads CASSLVGNSYGYTF. The CDR3 DNA follows: TGTGCCAGCAGCTTGGTCGGTAACAGCTATGGCTACACCTTC.

The V gene is TRBV20-1, the J gene TRBJ2-3; TRBD2 agrees at 13 bases. The germline V gene encodes CDR1 DFQATT and CDR2 SNEGSKA (reference sequence). The CDR3 is 17 residues long. With V trimmed by 6 bases and J by 6 bases, 15 bases remained unmatched. The CDR3 sequence: CSAHGPGLAGPPDTQYF. Written as DNA, the CDR3 is TGCAGTGCACACGGACCGGGACTAGCGGGGCCCCCGGATACGCAGTATTTT.

This clonotype was seen many times. The V and J genes are TRBV6-2 or TRBV6-3 and TRBJ1-5; 8 nucleotides match TRBD1. J lost 6 bases, V lost 2 bases, and 9 bases had no gene match. The germline gives CDR1 MNHEY, CDR2 SVGEGT. This CDR3 region has 16 residues. DNA for the CDR3: TGTGCCAGCAGTTACGGGGTTGACAGGGGCGGTCAGCCCCAGCATTTT. It is translated as CASSYGVDRGGQPQHF.

This clonotype was counted at least ten times. V usage is TRBV12-3 or TRBV12-4 and J usage is TRBJ1-1, with a tentative D call TRBD1 (5 bases). Trimming took 3 bases from V and 6 from J, leaving 11 bases between them. This CDR3 is 13 amino acids long. CDR3 in DNA: TGTGCCAGCAGTTTGGTCTGGGGGGCTGAAGCTTTCTTT. Translating gives CASSLVWGAEAFF.

This clonotype was detected only a few times. The V gene is TRBV28, the J gene TRBJ1-2; perhaps TRBD1 as D (5 bases). V was shortened by 7 bases and J by 11 bases, with 20 bases between the two germline ends. The germline gives CDR1 MDHEN, CDR2 SYDVKM. This CDR3 spans 13 amino acids. CDR3 sequence: CASNNGGGIRYTF. The CDR3 nucleotides read TGTGCCAGCAACAACGGGGGGGGGATAAGGTACACCTTC.

Many counts were recorded for this clonotype. This chain joins TRBV5-1 and TRBJ2-3; tentative D call: TRBD2 (5 bases). The CDR3 is 15 residues long. CDR1 is SGHRS, CDR2 YFSETQ, per germline. Trimming took 4 bases from V and 3 from J, leaving 15 bases between them. The CDR3 sequence is CASSLSGVSTDTQYF. CDR3 bases: TGCGCCAGCAGCCTATCCGGGGTCTCGACAGATACGCAGTATTTT. Full variable domain (rest looked up from reference TRBV5-1 and TRBJ2-3): KAGVTQTPRYLIKTRGQQVTLSCSPISGHRSVSWYQQTPGQGLQFLFEYFSETQRNKGNFPGRFSGRQFSNSRSEMNVSTLELGDSALYLCASSLSGVSTDTQYFGPGTRLTVL.

This clonotype was found many times. The chain carries TRBV20-1 and TRBJ1-6, with D maybe TRBD1 (5 bases). Trimming removed 0 bases from V and 5 bases from J, with 14 bases in between. This CDR3 contains 16 residues. Looked up from germline, CDR1 is DFQATT and CDR2 is SNEGSKA (reference sequence). The CDR3 sequence is CSARDPRRGHNSPLHF. The CDR3 DNA is TGCAGTGCTAGAGATCCCCGGCGGGGCCATAATTCACCCCTCCACTTT.

This chain links TRBV3-1 with TRBJ1-5; the D is unclear. The V gene's germline CDR1 is LGHDT and CDR2 YNNKEL (reference sequence). The CDR3 has 14 amino acids. V was pared by 6 bases and J by 6 bases, with 15 bases between. CDR3 nucleotide sequence: TGTGCCAGCAGGGCACGTGGGGTAGGTCAGCCCCAGCATTTT. Translation: CASRARGVGQPQHF.

Comment on this clonotype: At one boundary the junction diverges from the germline segment, which might be a read error. This chain connects TRBV10-2 to TRBJ2-3, with 9 nucleotides matching TRBD2. Germline lookup yields CDR1 WSHSY and CDR2 SAAADI. CDR3 length: 11 residues. The CDR3 DNA is TGCGCCACCCGGGAGGCGGGGGGGCCTCATTTT. Translating gives CATREAGGPHF.

V gene TRBV12-3 or TRBV12-4 combines with J gene TRBJ2-4; D not certain. The CDR3 is 15 amino acids. Trimming cost V 5 bases and J 0 bases, with 11 bases left between them. CDR3 nucleotides: TGTGCCAGCAGTCCTCAGCCCCTAGCCAAAAACATTCAGTACTTC. Translation: CASSPQPLAKNIQYF.

This clonotype has a count of ten or more. Here the CDR3 DNA reads TGTGCCAGCAGTTTTAGCGGGGATGCCTACGAGCAGTACTTC. This sequence encodes CASSFSGDAYEQYF. This rearrangement joins TRBV12-3 or TRBV12-4 to TRBJ2-7; TRBD2 agrees at 8 bases. This CDR3 spans 14 amino acids. J lost 2 bases, V lost 3 bases, and 3 bases had no gene match.

This clonotype was recorded at least ten times. This rearrangement joins TRBV5-1 to TRBJ2-1; TRBD2 matches at 11 bases. The CDR3 covers 14 residues. Unmatched junction bases numbered 3, after V lost 4 bases and J lost 6 bases. Per the germline V gene, CDR1 is SGHRS and CDR2 is YFSETQ. Here the CDR3 reads CASSTSGSLNEQFF. The CDR3 bases are TGCGCCAGCAGCACTAGCGGGAGTCTCAATGAGCAGTTCTTC. Variable domain in full (rest from reference TRBV5-1 and TRBJ2-1): KAGVTQTPRYLIKTRGQQVTLSCSPISGHRSVSWYQQTPGQGLQFLFEYFSETQRNKGNFPGRFSGRQFSNSRSEMNVSTLELGDSALYLCASSTSGSLNEQFFGPGTRLTVL.

This clonotype was seen only a few times. This rearrangement joins TRBV24-1 to TRBJ2-7; possible D gene TRBD2, 5 bases. V lost 12 bases to trimming and J lost 7 bases, with 21 bases between them. Germline loops: CDR1 KGHDR, CDR2 SFDVKD. This CDR3 has 13 residues. The CDR3 spells CAPASRAPREQYF. CDR3 sequence (DNA): TGTGCCCCGGCTTCGAGGGCGCCAAGGGAGCAGTACTTC.

This clonotype was seen ten or more times. This chain joins TRBV12-3 or TRBV12-4 and TRBJ2-3, with a possible D match to TRBD1 (5 bases). V dropped 3 bases and J dropped 6 bases, with 16 bases sitting between them. CDR3 length equals 15 residues. CDR3 sequence (DNA): TGTGCCAGCAGTTTGTCAAGGGGCACTTTCGATACGCAGTATTTT. Translating it yields CASSLSRGTFDTQYF.

This clonotype occurred many times. The gene calls are TRBV20-1 and TRBJ2-3; TRBD2 matches 7 bases. The CDR3 covers 15 residues. V lost 6 bases and J lost 2; bases outside the gene matches: 11. Germline-derived CDR1 and CDR2 are DFQATT and SNEGSKA (reference sequence). The CDR3: CSATLGGFYTDTQYF. In nucleotides, the CDR3 is TGCAGTGCCACCCTCGGGGGGTTCTACACAGATACGCAGTATTTT.

In this sample, this clonotype turned up many times. This chain's CDR3 is CASSKVQAELFF. CDR3 DNA: TGCGCCAGCAGCAAGGTCCAGGCGGAGCTGTTTTTT. This chain links TRBV5-1 with TRBJ2-2; D is ambiguous. CDR3 length equals 12 residues. Looked up from germline, CDR1 is SGHRS and CDR2 is YFSETQ. Between the trimmed V and J ends, which lost 4 bases and 10 bases, there was a span of 11 bases.

This clonotype was detected ten times or more. The chain is built from TRBV7-7 and TRBJ2-7; 9 bases match TRBD1. V shed 5 bases, J shed 1 base, and the junction held 6 bases outside the gene matches. The germline CDR1 and CDR2 sequences are SSHAT and FNYEAQ (reference sequence). The CDR3 runs 15 residues. CDR3: CASSLTGGWSYEQYF. The CDR3 DNA reads TGTGCCAGCAGCCTGACAGGGGGATGGTCCTACGAGCAGTACTTC.

The sample holds many counts of this clonotype. This sequence joins TRBV6-5 and TRBJ2-2; D uncertain. The CDR3 covers 16 residues. Germline V gene sequence: CDR1 MNHEY, CDR2 SVGAGI. The germline V and J ends were trimmed by 0 bases and 1 base, with 9 bases remaining between them. CDR3 residues: CASSYSTPRNTGELFF. The CDR3 DNA reads TGTGCCAGCAGTTACTCTACCCCTAGGAACACCGGGGAGCTGTTTTTT.

A note on this clonotype: Being one base from a much bigger clone, this may be a read error. The J gene is TRBJ1-1, the V gene TRBV6-6; D is undetermined. The CDR3 covers 13 residues. Germline V CDR1 and CDR2: MNHNY, SVGAGI (reference sequence). Trimming removed 2 bases at V and 1 base at J, with 5 bases between. DNA of the CDR3: TGTGCCAGCAGTTACGGGAAGAACACTGAAGCTTTCTTT. This gives the protein CASSYGKNTEAFF.

This clonotype was observed a handful of times. The V and J genes are TRBV6-2 or TRBV6-3 and TRBJ2-1, with TRBD2 matching 15 bases. CDR1 MNHEY and CDR2 SVGEGT come from the germline V gene. The CDR3 is 15 residues long. The J segment lost 7 bases and the V segment lost 6 bases, leaving 4 bases of the junction unmatched. CDR3 in amino acids: CASSIGLAGGNEQFF. The CDR3 DNA reads as TGTGCCAGCAGCATAGGACTAGCGGGAGGGAATGAGCAGTTCTTC.

This clonotype was seen at least ten times. The chain recombines TRBV5-1 with TRBJ2-5, with D perhaps matching TRBD1 or TRBD2 (5 bases each). CDR1 and CDR2 from the germline V gene are SGHRS and YFSETQ. This CDR3 has 15 residues. Trimming stripped 3 bases from V and 4 bases from J, with 16 bases between. For the CDR3, the DNA is TGCGCCAGCAGCTCCGAGGGGCGATCGAGAGAGACCCAGTACTTC. It is translated as CASSSEGRSRETQYF.

Ten or more counts support this clonotype. The chain has TRBV6-5 and TRBJ1-2, with unresolved D. Deletions cut 5 bases from V and 8 bases from J, with 12 bases between. CDR1 and CDR2 from the germline V gene are MNHEY and SVGAGI. The CDR3 has 12 residues. DNA of the CDR3: TGTGCCAGCAGTCCCGGGTTCTACGGCTACACCTTC. This sequence encodes CASSPGFYGYTF.

This chain joins TRBV5-1 and TRBJ1-2; 8 positions match TRBD1. This CDR3 comprises 13 residues. Trimming cost V 4 bases and J 8 bases; bases outside gene matches: 7. Germline values: CDR1 SGHRS, CDR2 YFSETQ. CDR3 loop: CASSNSRGQGYTF. DNA for the CDR3: TGCGCCAGCAGCAACTCCAGGGGGCAGGGCTACACCTTC.

As concerns this clonotype: A much larger clone lies one base from this, so it may be a read error. This chain links TRBV5-1 with TRBJ2-3, with 7 bases fitting TRBD2. The CDR3 is made up of 14 amino acids. From germline, CDR1 is SGHRS and CDR2 YFSETQ. In DNA form, the CDR3 reads TGCGCCAGCAGCCTCCCGGGGGGTAAAGATGCGCAGTATTTT. Protein product: CASSLPGGKDAQYF.

The chain is built from TRBV7-6 and TRBJ1-2; D remains unclear. V lost 5 bases to trimming and J lost 4 bases, with 11 bases between them. The length of the CDR3 is 13 residues. Germline V gives CDR1 SGHVS, CDR2 FNYEAQ. The CDR3 spells CASSPPGIYGYTF. CDR3 bases: TGTGCCAGCAGCCCCCCGGGAATCTATGGCTACACCTTC.

The table lists this clonotype with many counts. The V and J genes are TRBV29-1 and TRBJ1-4; the D gene is possibly TRBD1 (5 bases). The CDR3 contains 15 residues. Trimming stripped 4 bases from V and 0 bases from J, with 12 bases between. CDR1 and CDR2 from the germline V gene are SQVTM and ANQGSEA. CDR3 residues: CSVGREGTTNEKLFF. The CDR3 DNA follows: TGCAGCGTTGGTCGGGAGGGGACAACTAATGAAAAACTGTTTTTT.

This clonotype was seen at least ten times. This chain connects TRBV20-1 to TRBJ2-2, with D possibly matching TRBD2 (5 bases). CDR1 and CDR2 from the germline V gene are DFQATT and SNEGSKA (reference sequence). CDR3 length: 14 amino acids. CDR3 amino acids: CSLKRLTNTGELFF. The CDR3 DNA reads as TGCAGCCTCAAGCGGCTAACGAACACCGGGGAGCTGTTTTTT.

This clonotype was found a few times. V usage is TRBV11-2 and J usage is TRBJ2-1; 8 bases match TRBD2. The junction had 9 bases not matched to a gene; V was cut back by 4 bases and J by 7 bases. Germline CDR1 reads SGHAT; CDR2 reads FQNNGV. CDR3 length: 15 residues. The CDR3 DNA follows: TGTGCCAGCAGCTCCCCGACCGGGAGGGCAAATGAGCAGTTCTTC. It yields the protein CASSSPTGRANEQFF. Looking up the rest from reference TRBV11-2 and TRBJ2-1 gives the full variable domain: EAGVAQSPRYKIIEKRQSVAFWCNPISGHATLYWYQQILGQGPKLLIQFQNNGVVDDSQLPKDRFSAERLKGVDSTLKIQPAKLEDSAVYLCASSSPTGRANEQFFGPGTRLTVL.